This T cell receptor beta chain stems from a study of OX40 agonist ivuxolimab in advanced cancers. At the level of the study: At around 81% male, the cohort had a mean age of roughly 60 years, ranging from about 23 to 79. Notes on the study in general: There were also nonresponders showing low normalized T-cell clonal expansion. CD4+ T cells averaged fewer expanded clones than CD8+ T cells.

On cycle 4 day 1 and cycle 7 day 1, as well as at baseline, blood was sampled. As for this clone: Antigen unknown.

Libraries were prepared by immunoSEQ multiplex PCR; TCRdb keeps only in-frame clonotypes and omits some of them. The table lists tens of thousands of clones, 94% of them singletons. The germline CDR1 and CDR2 sequences are SGDLS and YYNGEE. Trimming took 0 bases from V and 0 from J, leaving 9 bases between them. The CDR3 is 15 amino acids. The receptor comes from an adult with an advanced solid tumor such as melanoma, head and neck, liver or kidney cancer. Material: CD4+ or CD8+ T cells sorted from blood, obtained in a trial of the OX40 agonist ivuxolimab. The V and J genes are TRBV9 and TRBJ1-2; D is uncertain. CDR3 DNA: TGTGCCAGCAGCGTAGGGACCCGAGCTAACTATGGCTACACCTTC. Translating gives CASSVGTRANYGYTF.